Each of the 20 T cell receptor beta chains below was sequenced from the same sample in a study of T cell responses to AZD1222 COVID-19 vaccine. Only in-frame clones appear in the TCRdb table, and some are missing; sequencing was by immunoSEQ multiplex PCR. This sample has approximately 180,000 clones; 85% to 95% occur once, and the top ten carry 8.5% to 12%. The source was peripheral blood, collected on day 0 of AZD1222 vaccination. The source of these receptors is an adult in good health.

The V and J genes are TRBV7-9 and TRBJ2-2, with no clear D. CDR3 length: 15 residues. The V gene's germline CDR1 is SEHNR and CDR2 FQNEAQ (reference sequence). V lost 2 bases, J lost 0 bases, and 7 bases lay in between. CDR3 coding DNA: TGTGCCAGCAGCTTAACCGGTACGAACACCGGGGAGCTGTTTTTT. It yields the protein CASSLTGTNTGELFF.

CDR3 loop: CASREGGQGTEAFF. The DNA of the CDR3 is TGTGCCAGCAGGGAAGGGGGGCAGGGCACTGAAGCTTTCTTT. J is TRBJ1-1 and V is TRBV7-2; TRBD1 is a possible D gene (6 bases). The CDR3 is 14 residues long. Germline assignment: CDR1 SGHTA and CDR2 FQGNSA. V was trimmed by 6 bases and J by 4 bases, leaving 15 bases between them.

This chain uses TRBV4-1 with TRBJ1-6; D is possibly TRBD1 (5 bases). V was trimmed by 2 bases and J by 10 bases, leaving 12 bases between them. The CDR3 loop spans 14 amino acids. Germline loops: CDR1 MGHRA, CDR2 YSYEKL. This chain's CDR3 is CASSQPGRRSPLHF. The CDR3 bases are TGCGCCAGCAGCCAACCAGGGAGGAGGTCACCCCTCCACTTT.

The rearrangement uses TRBV6-5 and TRBJ2-7; 9 bases align to TRBD2. Per the germline V gene, CDR1 is MNHEY and CDR2 is SVGAGI. The trim removed 5 bases at V and 4 bases at J, leaving 9 bases unmatched. The CDR3 totals 15 residues. CDR3 DNA: TGTGCCAGCAGTCTTAGAGCGGGAGGTCAATACGAGCAGTACTTC. Protein: CASSLRAGGQYEQYF.

The CDR3 DNA reads as TGTGCCAGCAGCTATCGGGCCAGGGGATATGGCTACACCTTC. This gives the protein CASSYRARGYGYTF. The chain carries TRBV7-8 and TRBJ1-2, with a possible D match to TRBD1 (6 bases). Germline V CDR1 and CDR2: SGHVS, FQNEAQ. Trimming stripped 4 bases from V and 5 bases from J, with 14 bases between. This CDR3 is built from 14 residues. The full variable domain, completed using reference TRBV7-8 and TRBJ1-2, is GAGVSQSPRYKVAKRGQDVALRCDPISGHVSLFWYQQALGQGPEFLTYFQNEAQLDKSGLPSDRFFAERPEGSVSTLKIQRTQQEDSAVYLCASSYRARGYGYTFGSGTRLTVV.

The chain carries TRBV6-5 and TRBJ1-1; no reliable D call. This CDR3 comprises 12 residues. Per the germline V gene, CDR1 is MNHEY and CDR2 is SVGAGI. The CDR3 nucleotides are TGTGCATCGGGCGGGGAGAACACTGAAGCTTTCTTT. This encodes CASGGENTEAFF.

The J gene is TRBJ2-5, the V gene TRBV25-1, with 7 bases identical to TRBD1. The CDR3 extends over 15 amino acids. The ends lost 3 bases at V and 1 base at J; junction bases unmatched: 5. CDR1 MGHDK and CDR2 SYGVNS come from the germline V gene. The CDR3 region has the DNA TGTGCCAGCAGTGATCTACAGGGGTCCCAAGAGACCCAGTACTTC. It yields the protein CASSDLQGSQETQYF.

This chain uses TRBV19 with TRBJ1-5; 7 bases fit TRBD1. The junction had 5 bases not matched to a gene; V was cut back by 3 bases and J by 0 bases. Per the germline V gene, CDR1 is LNHDA and CDR2 is SQIVND (reference sequence). The length of the CDR3 is 16 residues. CDR3: CASSIGRGYSNQPQHF. The CDR3 DNA follows: TGTGCCAGTAGTATCGGCAGGGGGTATAGCAATCAGCCCCAGCATTTT. The whole variable domain, remainder taken from reference TRBV19 and TRBJ1-5, is DGGITQSPKYLFRKEGQNVTLSCEQNLNHDAMYWYRQDPGQGLRLIYYSQIVNDFQKGDIAEGYSVSREKKESFPLTVTSAQKNPTAFYLCASSIGRGYSNQPQHFGDGTRLSIL.

V usage is TRBV18 and J usage is TRBJ2-3; TRBD2 matches at 12 bases. There are 18 residues in the CDR3. The V and J ends lost 3 bases and 5 bases, in that order; junction bases with no gene match: 12. The V gene's germline CDR1 is KGHSH and CDR2 LQKENI. CDR3 loop: CASSPLLAGGPDGDTQYF. The CDR3 region has the DNA TGTGCCAGCTCACCCCTCCTAGCGGGAGGGCCGGATGGAGATACGCAGTATTTT.

The chain recombines TRBV7-8 with TRBJ2-1, with unresolved D. Germline V gene lookup returns CDR1 SGHVS and CDR2 FQNEAQ. Trimming removed 5 bases at V and 3 bases at J, with 20 bases between. The CDR3 is 17 amino acids. CDR3 region: CASSLTRTPRIYNEQFF. The DNA of the CDR3 is TGTGCCAGCAGCCTAACCAGAACACCCCGGATCTACAATGAGCAGTTCTTC.

This rearrangement joins TRBV3-1 (or the pseudogene TRBV3-2) to TRBJ2-6; possibly TRBD2 for D (6 bases). The CDR3 is 17 residues long. CDR1 and CDR2 from the germline V gene are LGHDT and YNNKEL (reference sequence). V lost 4 bases and J 1 base, leaving 14 bases between the germline ends. The CDR3 coding sequence is TGTGCCAGCAGCCGACCTTGGGGGGAATCTGGGGCCAACGTCCTGACTTTC. It codes for CASSRPWGESGANVLTF.

The chain carries TRBV6-5 and TRBJ1-1, with D maybe TRBD1 (6 bases). The CDR3 runs to 15 residues. Trimming removed 10 bases at V and 3 bases at J, with 21 bases between. Germline V lookup: CDR1 MNHEY, CDR2 SVGAGI. CDR3 in DNA: TGTGCCACCCAGCCAGGGGCGTACAGGGACACTGAAGCTTTCTTT. Translated: CATQPGAYRDTEAFF.

The rearrangement links TRBV10-2 to TRBJ1-1, with unresolved D. With 3 bases removed from V and 0 bases from J, the gap between germline ends came to 14 bases. Germline V gene sequence: CDR1 WSHSY, CDR2 SAAADI. The CDR3 has 16 amino acids. The CDR3 DNA reads TGCGCCAGCAGTGAAAACACCGTCCTATTGAACACTGAAGCTTTCTTT. Protein: CASSENTVLLNTEAFF.

The chain joins TRBV18 to TRBJ1-1, with 8 nucleotides matching TRBD1. In germline, CDR1 is KGHSH, CDR2 LQKENI. V was clipped by 4 bases and J by 4 bases; unmatched bases: 14. The CDR3 has 17 amino acids. The CDR3 nucleotides are TGTGCCAGCTCACAAAGCTCAGGGGGCTCTTTGAGCACTGAAGCTTTCTTT. This gives the protein CASSQSSGGSLSTEAFF.

The rearrangement uses TRBV6-2 or TRBV6-3 and TRBJ1-1; 9 bases agree with TRBD1. Germline trimming cut 5 bases from V and 3 bases from J; bases unmatched to any gene: 7. CDR1 MNHEY and CDR2 SVGEGT come from the germline V gene. This CDR3 is 15 amino acids long. CDR3 loop: CASSPWRDRDTEAFF. The CDR3 DNA reads TGTGCCAGCAGTCCCTGGCGGGACAGGGACACTGAAGCTTTCTTT.

V usage is TRBV28 and J usage is TRBJ2-7, with a tentative D call TRBD2 (5 bases). The germline CDR1 and CDR2 sequences are MDHEN and SYDVKM. V lost 4 bases and J lost 0, with 13 bases in between. This CDR3 is 15 amino acids long. The CDR3 coding sequence is TGTGCCAGCAGTTACTCGGGGTTTGGCTCCTACGAGCAGTACGTC. Translating gives CASSYSGFGSYEQYV.

This sequence joins TRBV19 and TRBJ1-1; maybe TRBD1 (5 bases). The CDR3 length is 16 residues. V was pared by 7 bases and J by 0 bases, with 18 bases between. Germline loops: CDR1 LNHDA, CDR2 SQIVND (reference sequence). The CDR3 loop is CASTRGRGSMNTEAFF. CDR3 sequence (DNA): TGTGCCAGTACACGGGGCAGAGGATCCATGAACACTGAAGCTTTCTTT.

This sequence joins TRBV4-3 and TRBJ1-2, with D maybe TRBD1 (5 bases). The V gene lost 0 bases and the J gene lost 0 bases, with 14 bases spanning the gap. Per the germline V gene, CDR1 is LGHNA and CDR2 is YSLEER. The CDR3 covers 17 residues. CDR3 sequence reads: CASSQELRGRPNYGYTF. The DNA of the CDR3 is TGCGCCAGCAGCCAAGAACTTCGGGGCAGGCCTAACTATGGCTACACCTTC.

The genes are TRBV5-4 and TRBJ2-5; perhaps TRBD2 as D (6 bases). Trimming pared 0 bases from V and 4 bases from J, leaving 16 bases between. Germline V CDR1 and CDR2: SGHNT, YYREEE (reference sequence). The CDR3 has 16 amino acids. The CDR3 bases are TGTGCCAGCAGCTTGGATGCTAGCGCGAGTCCAGAGACCCAGTACTTC. Translation gives CASSLDASASPETQYF.

The chain joins TRBV15 to TRBJ2-1; D unclear. Trimming removed 9 bases from V and 0 bases from J, with 9 bases in between. CDR3 size: 13 residues. Germline V gene lookup returns CDR1 LNHNV and CDR2 YYDKDF (reference sequence). CDR3 loop: CATSVSSYNEQFF. CDR3 sequence (DNA): TGTGCCACGTCCGTTAGCTCCTACAATGAGCAGTTCTTC.